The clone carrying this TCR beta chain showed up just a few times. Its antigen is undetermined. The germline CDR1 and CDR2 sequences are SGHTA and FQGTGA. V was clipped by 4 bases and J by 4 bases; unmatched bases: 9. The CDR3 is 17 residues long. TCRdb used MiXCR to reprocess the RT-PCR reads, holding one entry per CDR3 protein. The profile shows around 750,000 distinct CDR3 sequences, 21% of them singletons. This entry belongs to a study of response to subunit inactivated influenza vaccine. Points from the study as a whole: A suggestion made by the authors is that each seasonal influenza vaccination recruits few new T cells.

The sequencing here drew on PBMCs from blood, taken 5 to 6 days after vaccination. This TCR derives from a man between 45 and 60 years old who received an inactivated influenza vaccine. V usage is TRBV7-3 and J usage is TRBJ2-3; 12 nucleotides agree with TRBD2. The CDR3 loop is CASSSRSSGRGADTQYF. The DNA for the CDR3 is TGTGCCAGCAGCTCCCGATCTAGCGGGAGGGGCGCAGATACGCAGTATTTT.